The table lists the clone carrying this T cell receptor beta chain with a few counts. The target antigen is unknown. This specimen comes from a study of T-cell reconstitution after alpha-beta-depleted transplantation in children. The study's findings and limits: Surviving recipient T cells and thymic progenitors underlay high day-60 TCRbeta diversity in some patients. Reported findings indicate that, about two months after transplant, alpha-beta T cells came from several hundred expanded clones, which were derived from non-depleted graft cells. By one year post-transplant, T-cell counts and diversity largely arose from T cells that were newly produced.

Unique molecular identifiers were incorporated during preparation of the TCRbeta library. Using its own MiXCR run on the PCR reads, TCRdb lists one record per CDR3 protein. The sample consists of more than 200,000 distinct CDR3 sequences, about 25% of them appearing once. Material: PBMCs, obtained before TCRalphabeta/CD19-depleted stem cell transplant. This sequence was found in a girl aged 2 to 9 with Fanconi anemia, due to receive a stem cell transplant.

The CDR3, as DNA: TGTGCCAGCAGTTCCCGACTAGCGGGGGGGTACAATGAGCAGTTCTTC. This translates into CASSSRLAGGYNEQFF. The chain joins TRBV6-5 to TRBJ2-1, with TRBD2 identical over 14 bases. CDR3 size: 16 residues. V shed 4 bases, J shed 4 bases, and the junction held 3 bases outside the gene matches. Looked up from germline, CDR1 is MNHEY and CDR2 is SVGAGI.